The clone carrying this TCR beta chain occurred once. Deletions cut 0 bases from V and 4 bases from J, with 15 bases between. Per germline, CDR1 LNHDA and CDR2 SQIVND (reference sequence). This CDR3 contains 16 residues. The data were taken from a study of blood T cell repertoires in COVID-19. Whole-study context: PBMCs, B-cell-depleted T cells, or T cells provided the cDNA or gDNA that made up the material.

It was during active infection that Seattle patients were enrolled and then longitudinally followed. Authors' methods: Amplified reference gene primers provided the basis for estimating nucleated cell counts. Libraries were prepared by immunoSEQ multiplex PCR; TCRdb keeps only in-frame clonotypes and omits some of them. That table is the source of V, J and clone size, and D and trimming were worked out from the DNA. The sample records 300,000 to 350,000 clones, approximately 86% being singletons. V and J are TRBV19 and TRBJ1-2, with D maybe TRBD1 (6 bases). The sample taken for sequencing was peripheral blood. This TCR derives from a man under 40 with COVID-19, enrolled during active disease. CDR3 DNA sequence: TGTGCCAGTAGTATAGATCACAGGGATCCAGGCTATGGCTACACCTTC. Amino acid sequence: CASSIDHRDPGYGYTF.